This entry lists 30 T cell receptor beta chains sequenced from one sample in a study of blood T cells in healthy people across ages. Primers used in a second PCR of about 6 to 12 cycles were a sample-barcoded 5' primer and a J-beta primer mix. MiXCR, applied by TCRdb to the 5' RACE reads, yields one record per CDR3 protein. In the table there are 450,000 to 650,000 distinct CDR3 sequences, more than 20% of which are singletons. These same records also appear under a second study, on T cells of mothers and their children.

The specimen was blood. Source of these receptors: a boy aged 10-17 years in good health.

The chain couples TRBV7-2 to TRBJ1-1, with D perhaps TRBD1 (6 bases). V lost 2 bases, J lost 2 bases, and 18 bases lay in between. CDR1 is SGHTA and CDR2 is FQGNSA in the germline V gene. The CDR3 extends over 17 amino acids. CDR3: CASSLSRWGRGNTEAFF. CDR3 bases: TGTGCCAGCAGCTTATCGAGGTGGGGGCGGGGAAACACTGAAGCTTTCTTT.

V and J are TRBV7-9 and TRBJ2-1, with TRBD1 identical over 8 bases. The germline V gene encodes CDR1 SEHNR and CDR2 FQNEAQ (reference sequence). The trim removed 6 bases at V and 3 bases at J, leaving 13 bases unmatched. This CDR3 region has 17 residues. The CDR3 DNA reads TGTGCCAGCAGATTTAGCCCAGGGACAGGTAACTACAATGAGCAGTTCTTC. Translation: CASRFSPGTGNYNEQFF.

The J gene is TRBJ2-1, the V gene TRBV20-1; D is tentatively TRBD1 or TRBD2 (5 bases each). Germline CDR1 and CDR2: DFQATT and SNEGSKA (reference sequence). CDR3 size: 14 residues. Trimming pared 0 bases from V and 3 bases from J, leaving 9 bases between. CDR3 in DNA: TGCAGTGCTAGAGACCGGGACGGCTACAATGAGCAGTTCTTC. Translated: CSARDRDGYNEQFF.

This clonotype was seen at least ten times. This chain joins TRBV29-1 and TRBJ2-5; TRBD2 matches at 8 bases. The J call may be in error: the DNA end matches TRBJ2-7 better. Germline V gene sequence: CDR1 SQVTM, CDR2 ANQGSEA. The CDR3 contains 13 residues. The CDR3 sequence is CSVGTSFPYEQYF. In nucleotides, the CDR3 is TGCAGCGTTGGGACTAGCTTCCCCTACGAGCAGTACTTC.

The chain links TRBV2 to TRBJ2-5; TRBD1 is a possible D gene (6 bases). Near its end, the DNA agrees better with TRBJ2-1, so the J call may be wrong. The CDR3 spans 14 residues. Per the germline V gene, CDR1 is SNHLY and CDR2 is FYNNEI. CDR3 sequence (DNA): TGTGCCAGCAGTGCAGCAAGAGGGGGCAATGAGCAGTTCTTC. Translation gives CASSAARGGNEQFF.

J is TRBJ2-5 and V is TRBV5-1; TRBD2 is a possible D gene (6 bases). CDR3 length: 15 amino acids. Looked up from germline, CDR1 is SGHRS and CDR2 is YFSETQ. The V end lost 0 bases, the J end lost 5 bases, and 14 bases lay between the germline ends. The CDR3 reads CASSLGLASDETQYF. The CDR3 DNA follows: TGCGCCAGCAGCTTGGGGTTGGCTAGCGACGAGACCCAGTACTTC.

The J gene is TRBJ1-1, the V gene TRBV4-3; perhaps TRBD1 as D (5 bases). The CDR3 loop spans 18 amino acids. The germline V gene has CDR1 LGHNA and CDR2 YSLEER. Trimming stripped 1 base from V and 3 bases from J, with 21 bases between. CDR3 DNA: TGCGCCAGCAGCCAAGGAGTTGGGAGGCAGGGTCGAGACACTGAAGCTTTCTTT. Its translation is CASSQGVGRQGRDTEAFF.

This clonotype was found a few times. The rearrangement links TRBV9 to TRBJ2-3; the D call may be TRBD1 or TRBD2 (6 bases each). Germline-derived CDR1 and CDR2 are SGDLS and YYNGEE. The V end lost 0 bases, the J end lost 4 bases, and 9 bases lay between the germline ends. The CDR3 extends over 14 amino acids. CDR3 sequence: CASSVEGGPDTQYF. The CDR3 nucleotides are TGTGCCAGCAGCGTAGAGGGGGGCCCAGATACGCAGTATTTT.

This clonotype was observed a few times. This rearrangement joins TRBV7-3 to TRBJ2-5; 10 positions match TRBD2. Gene TRBJ2-1 matches the end of the DNA better, so the J call may be wrong. CDR1 and CDR2 from the germline V gene are SGHTA and FQGTGA. CDR3 size: 15 residues. The CDR3 nucleotides are TGTGCCAGCAGGCTAGCGGGAGAAGCGGGAAATGAGCAGTTCTTC. It yields the protein CASRLAGEAGNEQFF.

The V and J genes are TRBV6-5 and TRBJ2-1, with 13 positions matching TRBD2. Looked up from germline, CDR1 is MNHEY and CDR2 is SVGAGI. The length of the CDR3 is 19 residues. After removal of 2 bases from V and 4 bases from J, the junction contained 11 bases not matched to a gene. This chain's CDR3 is CASSYRDGGTSGTYNEQFF. The DNA of the CDR3 is TGTGCCAGCAGTTACCGGGACGGGGGGACTAGCGGGACTTACAATGAGCAGTTCTTC.

The chain combines TRBV7-2 with TRBJ2-1; a possible D gene is TRBD2 (6 bases). This CDR3 has 13 residues. Germline V gene data show CDR1 as SGHTA and CDR2 as FQGNSA. V was cut by 6 bases and J by 9 bases, with 15 bases left in between. In DNA form, the CDR3 reads TGTGCCAGCAGAGAGTCAGGAGGGCGTGAGCAGTTCTTC. Residues: CASRESGGREQFF.

This clonotype was recorded a few times. This chain uses TRBV20-1 with TRBJ1-2; D might be TRBD1 (6 bases). This CDR3 is 14 amino acids long. Trimming pared 1 base from V and 8 bases from J, leaving 17 bases between. The germline V gene encodes CDR1 DFQATT and CDR2 SNEGSKA (reference sequence). Written as DNA, the CDR3 is TGCAGTGCTAGAGTCAGACACAGGGCCGGCGGCTACACCTTC. Translation: CSARVRHRAGGYTF.

This clonotype was detected a few times. The chain employs TRBV9 and TRBJ2-3; 8 nucleotides agree with TRBD2. With V trimmed by 4 bases and J by 2 bases, 9 bases remained unmatched. The CDR3 length is 16 residues. Germline assignment: CDR1 SGDLS and CDR2 YYNGEE. As DNA, the CDR3 is TGTGCCAGCAGCCCGCCCGGGGGGGGGTCCACAGATACGCAGTATTTT. Amino acid sequence: CASSPPGGGSTDTQYF.

About this clonotype itself: At one end the junction does not follow the germline gene, possibly because of a read error. V is TRBV9 and J is TRBJ2-4; D possibly corresponds to TRBD2 (5 bases). The length of the CDR3 is 10 residues. Germline V gene data show CDR1 as SGDLS and CDR2 as YYNGEE. The CDR3 nucleotides read TGTGCCAGCAGCGTAGTGGTCGGGAACTTC. Its protein is CASSVVVGNF.

V gene TRBV6-1 combines with J gene TRBJ2-6, with D perhaps matching TRBD2 (6 bases). CDR1 is MNHNS and CDR2 is SASEGT in the germline V gene. The germline V and J ends were trimmed by 1 base and 0 bases, with 10 bases remaining between them. The CDR3 spans 17 residues. The CDR3 loop reads CASSEVLGGSGANVLTF. CDR3 sequence (DNA): TGTGCCAGCAGTGAAGTATTGGGGGGCTCTGGGGCCAACGTCCTGACTTTC.

This clonotype occurred once. This rearrangement joins TRBV10-3 to TRBJ2-3, with 10 positions matching TRBD1. Germline CDR1 and CDR2: ENHRY and SYGVKD. V lost 4 bases, J lost 1 base, and 8 bases stayed unmatched. This CDR3 is 17 amino acids long. The CDR3 bases are TGTGCCATCAGTGTTCTCGGCGGACAGGGGGGCACAGATACGCAGTATTTT. Translated, it gives CAISVLGGQGGTDTQYF.

This chain uses TRBV4-1 with TRBJ2-1, with no clear D. Germline values: CDR1 MGHRA, CDR2 YSYEKL. The CDR3 has 15 residues. V dropped 0 bases and J dropped 5 bases, with 11 bases sitting between them. CDR3 sequence reads: CASSQDGPMNNEQFF. CDR3 DNA: TGCGCCAGCAGCCAAGATGGGCCTATGAACAATGAGCAGTTCTTC.

This clonotype was observed many times. V is TRBV6-5 and J is TRBJ2-1; 7 nucleotides match TRBD2. The CDR3 has 13 residues. Germline assignment: CDR1 MNHEY and CDR2 SVGAGI. The CDR3 DNA reads as TGTGCGTCGGGGAGGGGTTCCTACAATGAGCAGTTCTTC. It encodes CASGRGSYNEQFF.

The chain has TRBV7-2 and TRBJ1-4, with 8 bases identical to TRBD1. The ends lost 1 base at V and 4 bases at J; junction bases unmatched: 14. CDR3 length: 19 residues. The germline gives CDR1 SGHTA, CDR2 FQGNSA. This CDR3 reads CASSLVVGPTGGGNEKLFF. The CDR3 region has the DNA TGTGCCAGCAGCTTAGTGGTGGGACCAACAGGGGGTGGTAATGAAAAACTGTTTTTT.

The chain has TRBV12-3 or TRBV12-4 and TRBJ1-6, with 12 bases that match TRBD1. This CDR3 has 16 residues. V shed 6 bases and J 6 bases; nucleotides not matched to a gene: 6. The CDR3 bases are TGTGCCAGCAGACACCGGGACAGGGGGCCTAATTCACCCCTCCACTTT. Translation: CASRHRDRGPNSPLHF.

The chain has TRBV10-3 and TRBJ1-2; 8 positions match TRBD1. J lost 0 bases, V lost 3 bases, and 0 bases had no gene match. CDR1 is ENHRY, CDR2 SYGVKD, per germline. The CDR3 has 14 residues. CDR3 amino acids: CAISEQGANYGYTF. The DNA of the CDR3 is TGTGCCATCAGTGAACAGGGGGCTAACTATGGCTACACCTTC.

In its sample, this clonotype was seen once. The chain is built from TRBV7-2 and TRBJ2-5; D might be TRBD2 (6 bases). This CDR3 region has 17 residues. CDR1 and CDR2 from the germline V gene are SGHTA and FQGNSA. V lost 5 bases and J lost 1, with 20 bases in between. CDR3: CASSLVPWRGGQETQYF. The CDR3 DNA follows: TGTGCCAGCAGCCTGGTCCCCTGGAGGGGAGGCCAAGAGACCCAGTACTTC. Drawing the rest from reference TRBV7-2 and TRBJ2-5, the complete variable domain is GAGVSQSPSNKVTEKGKDVELRCDPISGHTALYWYRQSLGQGLEFLIYFQGNSAPDKSGLPSDRFSAERTGGSVSTLTIQRTQQEDSAVYLCASSLVPWRGGQETQYFGPGTRLLVL.

This clonotype appeared many times. The chain links TRBV5-1 to TRBJ2-5, with TRBD1 matching 11 bases. There are 16 residues in the CDR3. Germline CDR1 reads SGHRS; CDR2 reads YFSETQ. V lost 2 bases to trimming and J lost 5 bases; unmatched junction nucleotides: 8. The DNA of the CDR3 is TGCGCCAGCAGCTTACCCGGGACAGGGGGTTCGGAGACCCAGTACTTC. As protein: CASSLPGTGGSETQYF.

In this sample, this clonotype turned up a few times. The V call is TRBV7-2, the J call TRBJ2-5, with D possibly matching TRBD1 (7 bases). The J call may be in error: the DNA end matches TRBJ2-7 better. Germline CDR1 SGHTA, CDR2 FQGNSA. The CDR3 has 15 residues. CDR3 protein: CASSLGGTASYEQYF. CDR3 DNA sequence: TGTGCCAGCAGCTTAGGCGGGACAGCAAGCTACGAGCAGTACTTC.

This clonotype was seen more than once but under ten times. This chain uses TRBV7-9 with TRBJ1-2; unclear D gene. CDR1 is SEHNR, CDR2 FQNEAQ, per germline (reference sequence). The germline V and J ends were trimmed by 3 bases and 4 bases, with 15 bases remaining between them. The CDR3 covers 15 residues. The CDR3 spells CASSFTANPGYGYTF. The DNA for the CDR3 is TGTGCCAGCAGCTTTACAGCTAATCCGGGCTATGGCTACACCTTC.

The chain uses TRBV12-5 and TRBJ2-4; D gene ambiguous. Germline V gene sequence: CDR1 LGHNT, CDR2 FRNRAP. V lost 4 bases and J lost 3, with 13 bases in between. CDR3 length: 15 amino acids. This CDR3 reads CASGCHSQCKNIQYF. The CDR3 DNA reads as TGTGCTAGTGGTTGTCACTCCCAGTGCAAAAACATTCAGTACTTC.

With respect to this clonotype: One end of the junction is discordant with germline, which a read error may explain. The chain joins TRBV12-3 or TRBV12-4 to TRBJ2-5; the D is unclear. The J call may be faulty, since TRBJ2-1 better matches the DNA end. This CDR3 is 12 amino acids long. The CDR3 DNA follows: TGTGGCAGCAGCCCGGATGCCAATGAGCAGTTCTTC. Translating gives CGSSPDANEQFF.

This clonotype appeared a few times. This chain links TRBV6-2 or TRBV6-3 with TRBJ2-1; tentatively, D is TRBD2 (5 bases). The assigned J gene may be wrong: the sequence end matches TRBJ2-5 better. CDR1 and CDR2 from the germline V gene are MNHEY and SVGEGT. The CDR3 sequence is 11 residues long. The chain's CDR3 is CASSEGWAQYF. The CDR3 DNA is TGTGCCAGCTCAGAGGGTTGGGCCCAGTACTTC.

V and J are TRBV27 and TRBJ2-5, with 9 bases aligning to TRBD2. Matching the DNA end better, TRBJ2-1 makes the J call doubtful. This CDR3 region has 15 residues. CDR1 MNHEY and CDR2 SMNVEV come from the germline V gene (reference sequence). This CDR3 reads CASRLSGSGHNEQFF. CDR3 coding DNA: TGTGCCAGCAGACTTAGCGGGAGTGGCCACAATGAGCAGTTCTTC.

The chain joins TRBV25-1 to TRBJ2-1; 14 nucleotides match TRBD2. There are 20 residues in the CDR3. Germline CDR1 MGHDK, CDR2 SYGVNS. The junction had 9 bases not matched to a gene; V was cut back by 2 bases and J by 0 bases. The CDR3 nucleotides are TGTGCCAGCAGTGAAGTAGGACTAGCGGGAGGCCCCCTCTCCTACAATGAGCAGTTCTTC. This encodes CASSEVGLAGGPLSYNEQFF.